The 26 T cell receptor beta chains given below trace back to one sample, sequenced in a study of spatial heterogeneity in lung cancer (dated by TCRdb to about 2019). The time point label for this specimen denotes: blood at routine non-recurrence follow-up after resection. TCR sequencing used whole RNA extracted from tumor and nontumor lung tissue, or from cryopreserved PBMC samples, without cell sorting. To prepare the library, 5' RACE was applied. Sequenced on a NextSeq 500. TCRdb itself trimmed the public reads at Q25 with fastp, ran MiXCR and retained productive beta chains. Rows with one shared CDR3 protein collapse into an entry with the most common genes and DNA. The sample yields around 110,000 distinct CDR3 sequences; approximately 12% were counted once. The top ten clones comprise 15% to 20% of the sample. This specimen consisted of PBMCs, obtained at follow-up. These TCRs come from a male donor with early-stage non-small cell lung cancer.

The rearrangement links TRBV10-3 to TRBJ2-1; 13 positions match TRBD2. Germline V gene sequence: CDR1 ENHRY, CDR2 SYGVKD. The CDR3 is 19 amino acids. Trimming at V came to 5 bases and at J to 6 bases, leaving 16 bases not matched to a gene. CDR3 residues: CAISPTTSGGARGVNEQFF. CDR3 sequence (DNA): TGTGCCATCAGTCCCACCACTAGCGGGGGGGCCAGAGGCGTCAATGAGCAGTTCTTC.

This chain connects TRBV11-2 to TRBJ2-5; D unresolved. CDR1 and CDR2 (germline): SGHAT, FQNNGV. Trimming took 5 bases from V and 2 from J, leaving 21 bases between them. There are 17 residues in the CDR3. The CDR3 reads CASSPREGALAQETQYF. As DNA, the CDR3 is TGTGCCAGCAGCCCAAGGGAAGGAGCCCTTGCTCAAGAGACCCAGTACTTC.

The chain employs TRBV5-1 and TRBJ2-1; no definite D call. CDR1 is SGHRS, CDR2 YFSETQ, per germline. Trimming removed 4 bases from V and 0 bases from J, with 11 bases in between. CDR3 length equals 15 residues. The CDR3 sequence is CASSQVWSSYNEQFF. CDR3 DNA: TGCGCCAGCAGCCAAGTGTGGAGCTCCTACAATGAGCAGTTCTTC. Together with reference TRBV5-1 and TRBJ2-1, the CDR3 gives the full variable domain: KAGVTQTPRYLIKTRGQQVTLSCSPISGHRSVSWYQQTPGQGLQFLFEYFSETQRNKGNFPGRFSGRQFSNSRSEMNVSTLELGDSALYLCASSQVWSSYNEQFFGPGTRLTVL.

The table lists this clonotype with a few counts. V gene TRBV7-2 combines with J gene TRBJ2-3; D gene uncertain. The CDR3 is 15 amino acids. Germline lookup yields CDR1 SGHTA and CDR2 FQGNSA. Trimming removed 1 base from V and 1 base from J, with 9 bases in between. The CDR3 region is CASSLVGIGTDTQYF. Here the CDR3 DNA reads TGTGCCAGCAGCTTAGTCGGTATTGGCACAGATACGCAGTATTTT.

This rearrangement joins TRBV20-1 to TRBJ1-2; D is ambiguous. Between the trimmed V and J ends, which lost 8 bases and 8 bases, there was a span of 18 bases. Germline CDR1 reads DFQATT; CDR2 reads SNEGSKA (reference sequence). The CDR3 covers 12 residues. The CDR3 nucleotides read TGCAGTATAAAATGGTCGGAATCGGGCTACACCTTC. This encodes CSIKWSESGYTF.

This clonotype occurred many times. The J gene is TRBJ1-5, the V gene TRBV24-1; D remains unclear. Germline CDR1 is KGHDR and CDR2 is SFDVKD. Trimming removed 1 base from V and 6 bases from J, with 6 bases in between. The CDR3 length is 13 residues. CDR3: CATSDLGSQPQHF. As DNA, the CDR3 is TGTGCCACCAGTGATTTAGGTTCTCAGCCCCAGCATTTT.

There are a few counts of this clonotype. This rearrangement joins TRBV5-1 to TRBJ1-4, with a tentative D call TRBD1 (5 bases). V lost 4 bases to trimming and J lost 7 bases, with 11 bases between them. There are 13 residues in the CDR3. Per germline, CDR1 SGHRS and CDR2 YFSETQ. CDR3 amino acids: CASSGTTGEKLFF. The DNA for the CDR3 is TGCGCCAGCAGCGGGACGACGGGTGAAAAACTGTTTTTT. Full variable domain (rest looked up from reference TRBV5-1 and TRBJ1-4): KAGVTQTPRYLIKTRGQQVTLSCSPISGHRSVSWYQQTPGQGLQFLFEYFSETQRNKGNFPGRFSGRQFSNSRSEMNVSTLELGDSALYLCASSGTTGEKLFFGSGTQLSVL.

This clonotype showed up many times. The gene calls are TRBV12-3 or TRBV12-4 and TRBJ2-7; 8 bases agree with TRBD2. V was clipped by 9 bases and J by 6 bases; unmatched bases: 7. The length of the CDR3 is 12 residues. CDR3 in amino acids: CASGERGSEQYF. DNA of the CDR3: TGTGCCAGTGGGGAGCGGGGGTCCGAGCAGTACTTC.

For this clonotype: At one end, the junction sequence differs from germline, possibly due to a read error. This sequence joins TRBV6-6 and TRBJ1-1; a weak D match, TRBD1 (6 bases). Germline V gene lookup returns CDR1 MNHNY and CDR2 SVGAGI (reference sequence). The CDR3 consists of 14 residues. This CDR3 is CACRGGPMNTEAFF. In DNA form, the CDR3 reads TGTGCCTGCAGAGGGGGACCGATGAACACTGAAGCTTTCTTT.

The chain is built from TRBV5-1 and TRBJ2-5; no clear D. V gave up 0 bases and J gave up 1 base, with 4 bases separating them. The CDR3 contains 13 residues. Germline V CDR1 and CDR2: SGHRS, YFSETQ. The CDR3 reads CASSLVAQETQYF. The CDR3 coding sequence is TGCGCCAGCAGCTTGGTAGCCCAAGAGACCCAGTACTTC.

This clonotype was observed at least ten times. This chain joins TRBV29-1 and TRBJ1-1, with 7 nucleotides matching TRBD1. Trimming removed 2 bases from V and 9 bases from J; junction bases left unmatched: 6. Germline assignment: CDR1 SQVTM and CDR2 ANQGSEA. This CDR3 region has 12 residues. For the CDR3, the DNA is TGCAGCGTTGAAAACAGGGGTGGTAAAGCTTTCTTT. This sequence encodes CSVENRGGKAFF.

The chain carries TRBV7-2 and TRBJ2-1, with D tentatively TRBD2 (6 bases). Germline V lookup: CDR1 SGHTA, CDR2 FQGNSA. The CDR3 contains 16 residues. Trimming took off 0 bases at V and 8 bases at J, with 17 bases between the two ends. The CDR3 DNA reads TGTGCCAGCAGCTTAGCTGGGGGGATAACTGTCGATGAGCAGTTCTTC. Protein sequence: CASSLAGGITVDEQFF.

The rearrangement uses TRBV20-1 and TRBJ1-1; no definite D call. Germline assignment: CDR1 DFQATT and CDR2 SNEGSKA (reference sequence). V shed 3 bases and J shed 4 bases, with 9 bases lying between them. This CDR3 spans 12 amino acids. Here the CDR3 reads CSARILRTEAFF. CDR3 nucleotide sequence: TGCAGTGCTAGGATATTGCGCACTGAAGCTTTCTTT.

Judged by abundance, this clonotype is medium-sized (0.01 to 0.1%). The chain combines TRBV29-1 with TRBJ2-2, with TRBD2 matching over 8 bases. Germline trimming cut 3 bases from V and 4 bases from J; bases unmatched to any gene: 7. CDR3 length equals 15 residues. Germline V CDR1 and CDR2: SQVTM, ANQGSEA. The DNA of the CDR3 is TGCAGCGTTGACTCACCCGGGGGGGCCACCGGGGAGCTGTTTTTT. This sequence encodes CSVDSPGGATGELFF.

The V call is TRBV7-3, the J call TRBJ2-2; D gene unclear. Germline loops: CDR1 SGHTA, CDR2 FQGTGA. Deletions cut 5 bases from V and 6 bases from J, with 10 bases between. CDR3 length equals 13 residues. CDR3 residues: CASSLLGAGELFF. CDR3 sequence (DNA): TGTGCCAGCAGCCTATTAGGAGCCGGGGAGCTGTTTTTT.

The chain links TRBV6-2 or TRBV6-3 to TRBJ2-5; TRBD1 is a possible D gene (6 bases). Germline CDR1 reads MNHEY; CDR2 reads SVGEGT. CDR3 length equals 15 residues. V was trimmed by 5 bases and J by 4 bases, leaving 17 bases between them. The CDR3 region is CASSGRGLIGETQYF. DNA of the CDR3: TGTGCCAGCAGTGGCAGGGGATTAATCGGAGAGACCCAGTACTTC.

This clonotype was seen more than once but under ten times. This chain connects TRBV20-1 to TRBJ2-7, with 9 bases lining up with TRBD1. The CDR3 loop spans 14 amino acids. V was clipped by 2 bases and J by 5 bases; unmatched bases: 7. Germline lookup yields CDR1 DFQATT and CDR2 SNEGSKA (reference sequence). The CDR3 nucleotides are TGCAGTGCTAGATACCGGGACAGGGTCCACGAGCAGTACTTC. This sequence encodes CSARYRDRVHEQYF.

This clonotype came up a few times. The chain carries TRBV3-1 and TRBJ1-2, with D unresolved. The CDR3 sequence is 15 residues long. Germline CDR1 is LGHDT and CDR2 is YNNKEL (reference sequence). Trimming shortened V by 1 base and J by 3 bases, and 12 bases separated the two germline ends. CDR3 in DNA: TGTGCCAGCAGCCAAGCTCCTCACGGGCACTATGGCTACACCTTC. As protein: CASSQAPHGHYGYTF.

This clonotype showed up just a few times. This chain uses TRBV10-2 with TRBJ1-2, with TRBD1 identical over 9 bases. Germline V CDR1 and CDR2: WSHSY, SAAADI. V lost 4 bases to trimming and J lost 2 bases; unmatched junction nucleotides: 14. The CDR3 loop spans 18 amino acids. The DNA for the CDR3 is TGCGCCAGCAGTGGGGCCGGGACAGGGCTTCTCGGGAACTATGGCTACACCTTC. Its translation is CASSGAGTGLLGNYGYTF.

The chain links TRBV5-1 to TRBJ1-2; no reliable D call. The CDR3 has 13 amino acids. Germline V lookup: CDR1 SGHRS, CDR2 YFSETQ. V lost 0 bases, J lost 4 bases, and 7 bases lay in between. CDR3 DNA: TGCGCCAGCAGCTTGGTTCTGACCTATGGCTACACCTTC. This encodes CASSLVLTYGYTF. The whole variable domain, filled in from reference TRBV5-1 and TRBJ1-2, reads KAGVTQTPRYLIKTRGQQVTLSCSPISGHRSVSWYQQTPGQGLQFLFEYFSETQRNKGNFPGRFSGRQFSNSRSEMNVSTLELGDSALYLCASSLVLTYGYTFGSGTRLTVV.

The chain couples TRBV20-1 to TRBJ2-7; 13 nucleotides match TRBD2. This CDR3 is 13 amino acids long. Germline V gene sequence: CDR1 DFQATT, CDR2 SNEGSKA (reference sequence). Unmatched junction bases numbered 6, after V lost 8 bases and J lost 5 bases. CDR3 in DNA: TGCAGTCCACGACTAGCGGGGGGTCACGAGCAGTACTTC. It specifies CSPRLAGGHEQYF.

Details on this clonotype: Being one base from a much bigger clone, this may be a read error. The genes are TRBV6-4 and TRBJ1-4, with 7 nucleotides matching TRBD1. The CDR3 has 12 amino acids. Germline lookup yields CDR1 MRHNA and CDR2 SNTAGT. The CDR3 loop is CASFDRAEKLLF. CDR3 bases: TGTGCCAGCTTTGACAGGGCGGAAAAACTGTTATTT.

The table lists this clonotype with a few counts. The V gene is TRBV7-2, the J gene TRBJ1-1; 9 bases agree with TRBD1. The V segment lost 5 bases and the J segment 7 bases; nucleotides outside the gene matches: 8. Germline V gene data show CDR1 as SGHTA and CDR2 as FQGNSA. This CDR3 has 14 amino acids. The CDR3 reads CASSPFQGQGEAFF. CDR3 DNA sequence: TGTGCCAGCAGCCCATTTCAGGGACAGGGTGAAGCTTTCTTT.

This chain connects TRBV27 to TRBJ2-1, with D possibly TRBD1 on 5 matching bases. Germline CDR1 MNHEY, CDR2 SMNVEV (reference sequence). V was shortened by 7 bases and J by 0 bases, with 13 bases between the two germline ends. The CDR3 covers 15 residues. The CDR3 spells CASKKTVNSYNEQFF. CDR3 sequence (DNA): TGTGCCAGCAAAAAGACAGTGAACTCCTACAATGAGCAGTTCTTC.

The chain joins TRBV5-1 to TRBJ2-3, with unresolved D. This CDR3 comprises 13 residues. Germline V gene lookup returns CDR1 SGHRS and CDR2 YFSETQ. Trimming cost V 5 bases and J 6 bases, with 13 bases left between them. The CDR3 DNA reads TGCGCCAGCAGTAACGCTTATCTGGATACGCAGTATTTT. Its translation is CASSNAYLDTQYF. Supplemented by reference TRBV5-1 and TRBJ2-3, the full variable domain reads KAGVTQTPRYLIKTRGQQVTLSCSPISGHRSVSWYQQTPGQGLQFLFEYFSETQRNKGNFPGRFSGRQFSNSRSEMNVSTLELGDSALYLCASSNAYLDTQYFGPGTRLTVL.

The V call is TRBV30, the J call TRBJ1-1, with D possibly being TRBD1 (6 bases). V was clipped by 2 bases and J by 6 bases, with 13 bases between them. Germline V lookup: CDR1 GTSNPN, CDR2 SVGIG (reference sequence). This CDR3 contains 13 residues. The CDR3 bases are TGTGCCTGGAGTCAACAGGGAGGGGCTGAAGCTTTCTTT. The encoded protein is CAWSQQGGAEAFF.